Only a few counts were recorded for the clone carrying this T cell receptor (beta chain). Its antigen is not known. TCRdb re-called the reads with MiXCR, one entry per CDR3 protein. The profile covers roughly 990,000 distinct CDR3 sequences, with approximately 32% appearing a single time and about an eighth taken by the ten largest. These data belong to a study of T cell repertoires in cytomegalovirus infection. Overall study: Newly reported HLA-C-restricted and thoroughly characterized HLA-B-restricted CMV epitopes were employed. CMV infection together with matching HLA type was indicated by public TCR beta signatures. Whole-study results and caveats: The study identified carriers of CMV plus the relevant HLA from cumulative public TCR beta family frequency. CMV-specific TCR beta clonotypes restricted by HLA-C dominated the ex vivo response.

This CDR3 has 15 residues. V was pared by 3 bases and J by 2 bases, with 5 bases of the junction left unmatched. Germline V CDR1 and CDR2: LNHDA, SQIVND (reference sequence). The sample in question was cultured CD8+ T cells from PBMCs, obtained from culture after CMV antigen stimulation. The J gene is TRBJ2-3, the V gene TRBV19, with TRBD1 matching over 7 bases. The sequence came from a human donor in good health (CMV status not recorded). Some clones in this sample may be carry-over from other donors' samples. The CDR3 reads CASSIWDRHTDTQYF. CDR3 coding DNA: TGTGCCAGTAGTATCTGGGACAGACACACAGATACGCAGTATTTT.